The 17 T cell receptor beta chains listed next were all sequenced from one sample in a study of shared clonotypes between healthy human individuals. The data were produced by immunoSEQ multiplex PCR, yet TCRdb's version contains in-frame clones alone and is incomplete. The sample consists of about 2.4 million clones, just over 90% of them appearing once. Sequences were obtained from naive CD4+ T cells sorted from blood. Documented subset: CD45RA+ positively selected. The source is a man between 18 and 29 years old in good health.

The V call is TRBV7-9, the J call TRBJ2-3; 16 bases are shared with TRBD2. The CDR3 totals 17 residues. Germline V gene sequence: CDR1 SEHNR, CDR2 FQNEAQ (reference sequence). V dropped 1 base and J dropped 4; count of bases not matched to a gene: 2. CDR3 region: CASSLGGLAGGADTQYF. The CDR3 nucleotides are TGTGCCAGCAGCTTAGGGGGACTAGCGGGAGGGGCAGATACGCAGTATTTT.

Note on this clone: The same CDR3 can be traced to other DNA sequences in this sample. The V gene is TRBV5-1, the J gene TRBJ2-5; D may be TRBD2 (5 bases). V was clipped by 1 base and J by 5 bases, with 9 bases between them. The CDR3 loop spans 13 amino acids. From germline, CDR1 is SGHRS and CDR2 YFSETQ. The CDR3 nucleotides are TGCGCCAGCAGCTTGAGCCCGGGGGAGACCCAGTACTTC. Amino acid sequence: CASSLSPGETQYF.

With regard to this clone: An end of the junction differs from the germline gene, which may be a read error. The V gene is TRBV6-1, the J gene TRBJ1-6; TRBD1 aligns across 10 bases. Germline-derived CDR1 and CDR2 are MNHNS and SASEGT. CDR3 size: 16 residues. The DNA for the CDR3 is TGTGCCAGCAGCGAAGGGACAGGGGTTTGGAATTCACCCCTCCACTTT. Residues: CASSEGTGVWNSPLHF.

This clone was seen once. This chain connects TRBV6-1 to TRBJ2-2; TRBD2 is a possible D gene (5 bases). There are 15 residues in the CDR3. Germline CDR1 MNHNS, CDR2 SASEGT. V was shortened by 6 bases and J by 0 bases, with 11 bases between the two germline ends. CDR3 in amino acids: CASRADVANTGELFF. The DNA of the CDR3 is TGTGCCAGCAGAGCGGACGTCGCGAACACCGGGGAGCTGTTTTTT.

The chain combines TRBV7-6 with TRBJ1-1, with D unresolved. The CDR3 runs 14 residues. V lost 0 bases and J lost 4, with 9 bases in between. Germline V CDR1 and CDR2: SGHVS, FNYEAQ. CDR3 in DNA: TGTGCCAGCAGCTTAGCCGGCCGGTTCACTGAAGCTTTCTTT. This sequence encodes CASSLAGRFTEAFF. The full variable domain, with the rest looked up from reference TRBV7-6 and TRBJ1-1, is GAGVSQSPRYKVTKRGQDVALRCDPISGHVSLYWYRQALGQGPEFLTYFNYEAQQDKSGLPNDRFSAERPEGSISTLTIQRTEQRDSAMYRCASSLAGRFTEAFFGQGTRLTVV.

This sequence joins TRBV6-6 and TRBJ2-1, with 15 bases matching TRBD2. CDR1 and CDR2 (germline): MNHNY, SVGAGI (reference sequence). J lost 5 bases, V lost 5 bases, and 4 bases had no gene match. The CDR3 is 16 residues long. CDR3 nucleotides: TGTGCCAGCAGTGCCGGACTAGCGGGGGGGGACAATGAGCAGTTCTTC. Translation: CASSAGLAGGDNEQFF.

Here the CDR3 reads CASSSPTSGRSSYEQYF. CDR3 bases: TGTGCCAGCAGCTCGCCGACTAGCGGGAGAAGTAGCTACGAGCAGTACTTC. The chain combines TRBV5-4 with TRBJ2-7, with TRBD2 matching over 12 bases. The germline V gene encodes CDR1 SGHNT and CDR2 YYREEE (reference sequence). With V trimmed by 3 bases and J by 3 bases, 10 bases remained unmatched. The CDR3 has 17 amino acids. The full variable domain, rest sourced from reference TRBV5-4 and TRBJ2-7, is ETGVTQSPTHLIKTRGQQVTLRCSSQSGHNTVSWYQQALGQGPQFIFQYYREEENGRGNFPPRFSGLQFPNYSSELNVNALELDDSALYLCASSSPTSGRSSYEQYFGPGTRLTVT.

The chain joins TRBV30 to TRBJ2-7; 12 bases are a match to TRBD2. This CDR3 is built from 14 residues. V shed 4 bases and J 4 bases; nucleotides not matched to a gene: 5. Per germline, CDR1 GTSNPN and CDR2 SVGIG (reference sequence). The CDR3 DNA sequence: TGTGCCTGGACCCTAGGACTAGCGGGATACGAGCAGTACTTC. This codes for CAWTLGLAGYEQYF. Full variable domain (rest looked up from reference TRBV30 and TRBJ2-7): SQTIHQWPATLVQPVGSPLSLECTVEGTSNPNLYWYRQAAGRGLQLLFYSVGIGQISSEVPQNLSASRPQDRQFILSSKKLLLSDSGFYLCAWTLGLAGYEQYFGPGTRLTVT.

This chain uses TRBV2 with TRBJ2-3; possible D gene TRBD1, 6 bases. With 7 bases removed from V and 0 bases from J, the gap between germline ends came to 17 bases. The CDR3 runs 16 residues. Germline V lookup: CDR1 SNHLY, CDR2 FYNNEI. The CDR3 DNA follows: TGTGCCAGCACCCGTGAGAGACAGGTCAGCACAGATACGCAGTATTTT. As protein: CASTRERQVSTDTQYF.

Concerning this clone: At the DNA level, this CDR3 is encoded by other sequences in the same sample as well. This chain connects TRBV5-1 to TRBJ1-5; the match to TRBD1 covers 7 bases. Germline lookup yields CDR1 SGHRS and CDR2 YFSETQ. Trimming took 5 bases from V and 2 from J; bases not matched to a gene: 4. This CDR3 is built from 14 residues. CDR3 sequence: CASSPGQGNQPQHF. The CDR3 DNA reads TGCGCCAGCAGTCCCGGACAGGGCAATCAGCCCCAGCATTTT.

The V and J genes are TRBV6-5 and TRBJ2-3, with D tentatively TRBD1 (5 bases). The CDR3 runs 14 residues. V was pared by 4 bases and J by 4 bases, with 12 bases between. Germline-derived CDR1 and CDR2 are MNHEY and SVGAGI. CDR3 residues: CASSSPGLADTQYF. The CDR3 DNA reads as TGTGCCAGCAGTTCGCCAGGGCTGGCAGATACGCAGTATTTT.

The rearrangement links TRBV10-3 to TRBJ2-1; D call uncertain. V was clipped by 3 bases and J by 3 bases, with 12 bases between them. The CDR3 contains 15 residues. Germline-derived CDR1 and CDR2 are ENHRY and SYGVKD. Here the CDR3 reads CAISDLRSDYNEQFF. Here the CDR3 DNA reads TGTGCCATCAGTGATTTGCGGTCCGACTACAATGAGCAGTTCTTC.

This chain's CDR3 is CASSFPASTDTQYF. Written as DNA, the CDR3 is TGTGCCAGCAGTTTCCCCGCTAGCACAGATACGCAGTATTTT. V gene TRBV6-6 combines with J gene TRBJ2-3, with D hard to call. Trimming left V 4 bases short and J 0 bases short, with 8 bases between. This CDR3 is 14 amino acids long. The germline gives CDR1 MNHNY, CDR2 SVGAGI (reference sequence).

The rearrangement links TRBV4-1 to TRBJ2-1; D unresolved. CDR3 size: 12 residues. The germline V gene encodes CDR1 MGHRA and CDR2 YSYEKL. Trimming removed 0 bases from V and 8 bases from J, with 5 bases in between. The CDR3 DNA sequence: TGCGCCAGCAGCCAAGATCTTTATGAGCAGTTCTTC. Translating gives CASSQDLYEQFF.

The CDR3 region is CASSTLNNGETQYF. The CDR3 DNA reads TGTGCCAGCAGCACCTTAAACAACGGGGAGACCCAGTACTTC. The chain uses TRBV5-4 and TRBJ2-5; D remains unclear. Germline values: CDR1 SGHNT, CDR2 YYREEE (reference sequence). Trimming cost V 4 bases and J 5 bases, with 15 bases left between them. This CDR3 comprises 14 residues.

In its sample, this clone was seen once. V is TRBV4-3 and J is TRBJ2-3; D call uncertain. The V end lost 4 bases, the J end lost 4 bases, and 12 bases lay between the germline ends. This CDR3 is built from 14 residues. Germline V gene lookup returns CDR1 LGHNA and CDR2 YSLEER. The CDR3 DNA reads as TGCGCCAGCAGCCCGCAATACGACGCAGATACGCAGTATTTT. Translation: CASSPQYDADTQYF.

CDR3 DNA: TGTGCCAGCAGCTTCCTACTCGGGATGAACACTGAAGCTTTCTTT. As protein: CASSFLLGMNTEAFF. This sequence joins TRBV6-6 and TRBJ1-1; no firm D call. Trimming pared 6 bases from V and 0 bases from J, leaving 14 bases between. Per germline, CDR1 MNHNY and CDR2 SVGAGI (reference sequence). The CDR3 runs 15 residues.